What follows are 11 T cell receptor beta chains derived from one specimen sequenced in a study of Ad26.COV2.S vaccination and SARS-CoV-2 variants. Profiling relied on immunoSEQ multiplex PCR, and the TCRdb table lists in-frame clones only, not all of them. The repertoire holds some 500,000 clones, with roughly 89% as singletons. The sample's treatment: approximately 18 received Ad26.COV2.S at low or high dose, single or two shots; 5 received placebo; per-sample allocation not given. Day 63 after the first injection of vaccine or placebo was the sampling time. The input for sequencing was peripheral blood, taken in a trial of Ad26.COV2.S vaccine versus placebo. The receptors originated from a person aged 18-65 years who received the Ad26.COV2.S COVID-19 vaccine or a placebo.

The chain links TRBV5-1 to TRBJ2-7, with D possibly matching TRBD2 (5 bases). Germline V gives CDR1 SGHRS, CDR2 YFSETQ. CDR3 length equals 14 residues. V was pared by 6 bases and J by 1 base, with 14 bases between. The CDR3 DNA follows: TGCGCCAGCATGCCCGGGGTTTCATCCTACGAGCAGTACTTC. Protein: CASMPGVSSYEQYF. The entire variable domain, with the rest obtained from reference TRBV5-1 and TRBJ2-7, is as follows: KAGVTQTPRYLIKTRGQQVTLSCSPISGHRSVSWYQQTPGQGLQFLFEYFSETQRNKGNFPGRFSGRQFSNSRSEMNVSTLELGDSALYLCASMPGVSSYEQYFGPGTRLTVT.

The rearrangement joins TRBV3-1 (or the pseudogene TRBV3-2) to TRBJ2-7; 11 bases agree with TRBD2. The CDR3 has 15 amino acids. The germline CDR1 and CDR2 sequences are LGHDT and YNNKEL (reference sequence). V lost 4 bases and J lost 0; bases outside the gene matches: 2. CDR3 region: CASSRLAGSSYEQYF. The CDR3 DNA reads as TGTGCCAGCAGCCGACTAGCGGGGAGCTCCTACGAGCAGTACTTC.

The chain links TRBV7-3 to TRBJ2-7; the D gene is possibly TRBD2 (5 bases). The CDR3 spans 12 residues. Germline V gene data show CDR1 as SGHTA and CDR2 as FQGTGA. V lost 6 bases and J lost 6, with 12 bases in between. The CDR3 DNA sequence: TGTGCCAGCAGTTCAGGACGGGGCGAGCAGTACTTC. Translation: CASSSGRGEQYF.

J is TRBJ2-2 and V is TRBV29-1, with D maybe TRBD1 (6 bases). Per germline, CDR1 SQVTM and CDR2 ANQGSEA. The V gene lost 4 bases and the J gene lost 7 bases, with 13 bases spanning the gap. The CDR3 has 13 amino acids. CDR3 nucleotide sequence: TGCAGCGTTGTTCTGGGGGCGGTCGGGGAGCTGTTTTTT. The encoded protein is CSVVLGAVGELFF.

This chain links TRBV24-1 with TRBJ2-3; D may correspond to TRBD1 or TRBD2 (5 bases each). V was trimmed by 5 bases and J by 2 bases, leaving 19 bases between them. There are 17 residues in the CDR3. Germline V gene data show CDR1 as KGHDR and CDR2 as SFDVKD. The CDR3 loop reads CATSAGTSTTSTDTQYF. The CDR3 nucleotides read TGTGCCACCAGTGCCGGGACCTCTACAACTTCCACAGATACGCAGTATTTT.

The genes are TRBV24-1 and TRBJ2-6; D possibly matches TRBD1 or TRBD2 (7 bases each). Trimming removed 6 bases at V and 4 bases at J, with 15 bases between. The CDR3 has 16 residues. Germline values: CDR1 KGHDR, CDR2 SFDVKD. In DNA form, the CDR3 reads TGTGCCACCAGTCAGGGGGGGGTGAGCGGGGCCAACGTCCTGACTTTC. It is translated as CATSQGGVSGANVLTF.

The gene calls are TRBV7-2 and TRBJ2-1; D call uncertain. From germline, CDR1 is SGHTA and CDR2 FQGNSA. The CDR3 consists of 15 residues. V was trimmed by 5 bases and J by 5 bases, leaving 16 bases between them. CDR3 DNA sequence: TGTGCCAGCAGCCTAAGGTGGGGTCCGGACAATGAGCAGTTCTTC. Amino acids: CASSLRWGPDNEQFF.

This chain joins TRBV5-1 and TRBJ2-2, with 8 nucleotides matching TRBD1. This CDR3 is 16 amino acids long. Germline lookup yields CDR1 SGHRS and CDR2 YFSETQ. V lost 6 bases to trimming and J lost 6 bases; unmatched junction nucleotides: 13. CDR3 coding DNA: TGCGCCAGCAAAAAGCAGGGGGCGAGTGGAGCCGGGGAGCTGTTTTTT. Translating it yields CASKKQGASGAGELFF.

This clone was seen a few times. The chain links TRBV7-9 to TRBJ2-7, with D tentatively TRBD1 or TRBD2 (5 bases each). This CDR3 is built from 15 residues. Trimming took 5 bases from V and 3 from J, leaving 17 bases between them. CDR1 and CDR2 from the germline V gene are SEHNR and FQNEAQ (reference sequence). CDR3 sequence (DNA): TGTGCCAGCAGCCCACGGGACGCGCCCCTCTACGAGCAGTACTTC. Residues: CASSPRDAPLYEQYF.

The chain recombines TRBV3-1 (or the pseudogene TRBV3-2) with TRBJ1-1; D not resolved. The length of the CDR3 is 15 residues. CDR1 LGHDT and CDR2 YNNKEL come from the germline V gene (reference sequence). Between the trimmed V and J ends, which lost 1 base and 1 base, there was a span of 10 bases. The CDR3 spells CASSQVPDPNTEAFF. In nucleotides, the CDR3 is TGTGCCAGCAGCCAAGTACCAGATCCGAACACTGAAGCTTTCTTT.

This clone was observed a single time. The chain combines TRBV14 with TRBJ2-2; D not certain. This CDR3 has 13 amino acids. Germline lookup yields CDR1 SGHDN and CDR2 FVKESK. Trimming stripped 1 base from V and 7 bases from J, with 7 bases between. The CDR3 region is CASSQVNLGELFF. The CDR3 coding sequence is TGTGCCAGCAGCCAAGTTAATCTCGGGGAGCTGTTTTTT. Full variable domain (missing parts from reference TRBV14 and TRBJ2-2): EAGVTQFPSHSVIEKGQTVTLRCDPISGHDNLYWYRRVMGKEIKFLLHFVKESKQDESGMPNNRFLAERTGGTYSTLKVQPAELEDSGVYFCASSQVNLGELFFGEGSRLTVL.